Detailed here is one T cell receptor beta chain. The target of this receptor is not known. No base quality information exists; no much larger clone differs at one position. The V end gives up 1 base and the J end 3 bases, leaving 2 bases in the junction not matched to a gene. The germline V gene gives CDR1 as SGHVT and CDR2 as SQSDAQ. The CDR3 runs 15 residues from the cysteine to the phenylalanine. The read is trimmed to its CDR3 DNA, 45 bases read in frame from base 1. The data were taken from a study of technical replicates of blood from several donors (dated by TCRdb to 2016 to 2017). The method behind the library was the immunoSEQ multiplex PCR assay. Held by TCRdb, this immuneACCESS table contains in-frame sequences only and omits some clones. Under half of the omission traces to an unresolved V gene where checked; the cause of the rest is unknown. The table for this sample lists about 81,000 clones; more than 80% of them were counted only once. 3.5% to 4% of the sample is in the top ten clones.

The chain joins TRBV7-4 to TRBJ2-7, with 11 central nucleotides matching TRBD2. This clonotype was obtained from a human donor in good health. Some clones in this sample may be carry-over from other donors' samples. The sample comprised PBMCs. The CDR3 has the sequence CASSLGTSGLYEQYF. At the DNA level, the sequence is TGTGCCAGCAGCTTAGGGACTAGCGGGCTCTACGAGCAGTACTTC.